The rows below give T cell receptor beta chains drawn from one sample of a study of OX40 agonist ivuxolimab in advanced cancers. Only in-frame clones appear in the TCRdb table, and some are missing; sequencing was by immunoSEQ multiplex PCR. This table has about 71,000 clones, about 81% appearing once. Specimen: CD4+ or CD8+ T cells sorted from blood, collected in a trial of the OX40 agonist ivuxolimab. These receptors came from an adult with an advanced solid tumor such as melanoma, head and neck, liver or kidney cancer. Each CDR3 is given with its conserved first and last residue. The order of the fields is J gene, CDR3 length, V gene, CDR3 protein.

J gene: TRBJ2-7; CDR3 length: 14; V gene: TRBV5-4; CDR3 protein: CASSQGTGGDEQYF
J gene: TRBJ1-1; CDR3 length: 11; V gene: TRBV29-1; CDR3 protein: CSVAGVFEAFF
J gene: TRBJ2-7; CDR3 length: 14; V gene: TRBV5-4; CDR3 protein: CASSFGTRTYEQYF
J gene: TRBJ2-7; CDR3 length: 15; V gene: TRBV5-6; CDR3 protein: CASSLMRGSSYEQYF
J gene: TRBJ2-1; CDR3 length: 11; V gene: TRBV2; CDR3 protein: CASREAVTQFF
J gene: TRBJ1-2; CDR3 length: 13; V gene: TRBV29-1; CDR3 protein: CSVKKDRGYGYTF
J gene: TRBJ1-1; CDR3 length: 11; V gene: TRBV7-9; CDR3 protein: CASNEYTEAFF
J gene: TRBJ2-3; CDR3 length: 13; V gene: TRBV5-1; CDR3 protein: CASSLWASDTQYF
J gene: TRBJ2-1; CDR3 length: 17; V gene: TRBV10-1; CDR3 protein: CASSGTSGGGTYNEQFF
J gene: TRBJ1-4; CDR3 length: 15; V gene: TRBV4-2; CDR3 protein: CASSQDRQGNEKLFF
J gene: TRBJ2-1; CDR3 length: 14; V gene: TRBV27; CDR3 protein: CASSLTSGSTEQFF
J gene: TRBJ2-1; CDR3 length: 13; V gene: TRBV30; CDR3 protein: CAWSNQRYNEQFF
J gene: TRBJ2-1; CDR3 length: 15; V gene: TRBV10-1; CDR3 protein: CASSESWGAGNEQFF
J gene: TRBJ2-3; CDR3 length: 15; V gene: TRBV2; CDR3 protein: CASSEGWGAADTQYF
J gene: TRBJ1-2; CDR3 length: 15; V gene: TRBV6-4; CDR3 protein: CASSDSPTGGGGYTF
J gene: TRBJ2-5; CDR3 length: 15; V gene: TRBV7-2; CDR3 protein: CASSSGQGPRETQYF
J gene: TRBJ1-5; CDR3 length: 15; V gene: TRBV30; CDR3 protein: CAWREEGLINQPQHF
J gene: TRBJ1-1; CDR3 length: 15; V gene: TRBV9; CDR3 protein: CASSVGGRGFTEAFF
J gene: TRBJ2-5; CDR3 length: 13; V gene: TRBV5-6; CDR3 protein: CASSPAGGETQYF
J gene: TRBJ1-2; CDR3 length: 15; V gene: TRBV5-4; CDR3 protein: CASSFAQNRNYGYTF
J gene: TRBJ1-1; CDR3 length: 14; V gene: TRBV29-1; CDR3 protein: CSATLGGFSTEAFF
J gene: TRBJ2-5; CDR3 length: 14; V gene: TRBV12-5; CDR3 protein: CASGPGQPGETQYF
J gene: TRBJ1-1; CDR3 length: 15; V gene: TRBV28; CDR3 protein: CASSSAGQGVAEAFF
J gene: TRBJ2-5; CDR3 length: 12; V gene: TRBV2; CDR3 protein: CASRQYQETQYF
J gene: TRBJ1-1; CDR3 length: 12; V gene: TRBV7-3; CDR3 protein: CASSLMGLGAFF
J gene: TRBJ1-4; CDR3 length: 15; V gene: TRBV29-1; CDR3 protein: CSVARGQGRTEKLFF
J gene: TRBJ1-2; CDR3 length: 11; V gene: TRBV30; CDR3 protein: CAGQENYGYTF
J gene: TRBJ1-2; CDR3 length: 13; V gene: TRBV4-3; CDR3 protein: CASSSQTGDGYTF
J gene: TRBJ2-6; CDR3 length: 19; V gene: TRBV4-1; CDR3 protein: CASSQDSPGTTSGANVLTF
J gene: TRBJ2-6; CDR3 length: 16; V gene: TRBV11-3; CDR3 protein: CASSLGPSSGANVLTF
J gene: TRBJ2-7; CDR3 length: 16; V gene: TRBV11-2; CDR3 protein: CASSLRSGRSSYEQYF
J gene: TRBJ2-3; CDR3 length: 17; V gene: TRBV18; CDR3 protein: CASSPLDGDPSTDTQYF
J gene: TRBJ2-4; CDR3 length: 12; V gene: TRBV30; CDR3 protein: CAWSPRGRLQYF
J gene: TRBJ1-1; CDR3 length: 14; V gene: TRBV4-2; CDR3 protein: CASSQPQVNTEAFF
J gene: TRBJ2-3; CDR3 length: 14; V gene: TRBV7-8; CDR3 protein: CASSLAGSTDTQYF
J gene: TRBJ2-1; CDR3 length: 16; V gene: TRBV29-1; CDR3 protein: CSVVPHLGLGNNEQFF
J gene: TRBJ2-4; CDR3 length: 13; V gene: TRBV29-1; CDR3 protein: CSVAGTDKNIQYF
J gene: TRBJ1-2; CDR3 length: 14; V gene: TRBV19; CDR3 protein: CASRLDREYYGYTF
J gene: .; CDR3 length: 16; V gene: TRBV11-3; CDR3 protein: CASSARSLGALHEQYF
J gene: TRBJ2-6; CDR3 length: 16; V gene: TRBV13; CDR3 protein: CASSLFPDSGANVLTF
J gene: TRBJ2-3; CDR3 length: 14; V gene: TRBV9; CDR3 protein: CASSVTLTIDTQYF
J gene: TRBJ1-2; CDR3 length: 15; V gene: TRBV13; CDR3 protein: CASSSPTNSDYGYTF
J gene: TRBJ1-4; CDR3 length: 14; V gene: TRBV5-6; CDR3 protein: CASSLLEANEKLFF
J gene: TRBJ2-3; CDR3 length: 13; V gene: TRBV10-3; CDR3 protein: CAISGGWTDTQYF
J gene: TRBJ1-4; CDR3 length: 14; V gene: TRBV7-9; CDR3 protein: CASSYRQGREKLFF
J gene: TRBJ1-6; CDR3 length: 15; V gene: TRBV5-8; CDR3 protein: CASSLEQGYNSPLHF
J gene: TRBJ1-1; CDR3 length: 15; V gene: TRBV6-5; CDR3 protein: CASSYIQAMNTEAFF
J gene: TRBJ1-2; CDR3 length: 18; V gene: TRBV7-9; CDR3 protein: CASSSSPGTSYSSGVYTF
J gene: TRBJ2-2; CDR3 length: 15; V gene: TRBV7-9; CDR3 protein: CASSLGTGDTGELFF
J gene: TRBJ2-7; CDR3 length: 14; V gene: TRBV5-6; CDR3 protein: CASSLGGDSYEQYF
J gene: TRBJ2-2; CDR3 length: 16; V gene: TRBV7-3; CDR3 protein: CASSPLGTSNTGELFF
J gene: TRBJ2-5; CDR3 length: 13; V gene: TRBV2; CDR3 protein: CASSTGQGETQYF
J gene: TRBJ2-5; CDR3 length: 14; V gene: TRBV10-1; CDR3 protein: CASSPDRTQETQYF
J gene: TRBJ1-5; CDR3 length: 15; V gene: TRBV6-1; CDR3 protein: CASSVNRYSNQPQHF
J gene: TRBJ1-6; CDR3 length: 15; V gene: TRBV14; CDR3 protein: CASSQVGQGGRALHF
J gene: TRBJ2-2; CDR3 length: 15; V gene: TRBV4-3; CDR3 protein: CASSQEGGRGGELFF
J gene: TRBJ1-2; CDR3 length: 15; V gene: TRBV18; CDR3 protein: CASSPPAVRSGGYTF
J gene: TRBJ1-6; CDR3 length: 18; V gene: TRBV27; CDR3 protein: CASSSGLGGVGGNSPLHF
J gene: TRBJ2-7; CDR3 length: 17; V gene: TRBV27; CDR3 protein: CASSLDLRQGQAYEQYF